One and the same sample provided the 23 T cell receptor gamma chains below, sequenced in a study of γδ T cells in repeated Plasmodium falciparum infection. Gammadelta T cells were flow-sorted from PBMC into Vgamma9/Vdelta2+ and Vdelta2-negative populations for bulk analysis. TCRdb applied CATT to the multiplex PCR reads for clone calling. The sample lists tens of thousands of gamma-chain clones, 2.5% to 3.5% occurring once. The specimen was gamma-delta T cells from blood. The receptors were sampled from a pool of human donors (malaria-infected and uninfected, not separated).

This clone counts as medium-sized. The sample contains more than one DNA sequence encoding this CDR3. This chain connects TRGV3 to TRGJ1 or TRGJ2. The CDR3 is made up of 14 amino acids. Germline V gene sequence: CDR1 VTNTFY, CDR2 YDVSTARD (reference sequence). Trimming removed 0 bases from V and 3 bases from J; junction bases left unmatched: 5. The CDR3 spells CATWDRPRYYKKLF. CDR3 coding DNA: TGTGCCACCTGGGACAGGCCACGTTATTATAAGAAACTCTTT.

This clone was found many times. The protein that TCRdb holds for this DNA derives from a much larger clone and differs from the translated DNA at residue 4, which likely indicates a read error; the protein shown here is translated from the DNA. CDR3 in amino acids: CATRDSKKLF. The DNA for the CDR3 is TGTGCCACCCGGGACAGTAAGAAACTCTTT. The chain joins TRGV2 to TRGJ1 or TRGJ2. CDR1 EGSNGY and CDR2 YDSYNSKV come from the germline V gene. The CDR3 covers 10 residues.

This clone appeared many times. The V gene is TRGV3, the J gene TRGJ1 or TRGJ2. The CDR3 contains 14 residues. V lost 0 bases, J lost 6 bases, and 8 bases stayed unmatched. CDR1 is VTNTFY and CDR2 is YDVSTARD in the germline V gene (reference sequence). CDR3 sequence: CATWDRPEGYKKLF. The DNA for the CDR3 is TGTGCCACCTGGGACAGGCCGGAAGGTTATAAGAAACTCTTT.

A note on this clone: TCRdb shows a much larger clone's protein in place of this DNA's translation, and the two differ at residue 3, likely through a read error; the protein shown is translated from the DNA. The V gene call is TRGV9, and the J gene call is absent. Germline V lookup: CDR1 GITISATS, CDR2 ISYDGTV (reference sequence). This CDR3 has 9 amino acids. The CDR3 sequence: CASWEVRLF. The CDR3 nucleotides are TGTGCCTCGTGGGAGGTGAGGCTCTTT.

In its sample, this clone was seen many times. TCRdb attributes to this sequence the protein of a much larger clone, which differs from the DNA translation at residue 8; a read error is likely, and the protein displayed is translated from the DNA. The rearrangement links TRGV9 to TRGJ1 or TRGJ2. Trimming took 0 bases from V and 3 from J; bases not matched to a gene: 5. This CDR3 contains 14 residues. Germline V lookup: CDR1 GITISATS, CDR2 ISYDGTV (reference sequence). CDR3 in DNA: TGTGCCTTGTGGGAGGTGGGGTGTTATTATAAGAAACTCTTT. Protein sequence: CALWEVGCYYKKLF.

This clone occurred a few times. This could be a read error, since a much larger clone is one nucleotide away. There is no J gene call, but TRGV3 is given as the V gene. The V gene's germline CDR1 is VTNTFY and CDR2 YDVSTARD (reference sequence). This CDR3 is built from 14 residues. CDR3 loop: CATWDRPYPLKRLF. The CDR3 DNA reads TGTGCCACCTGGGACAGGCCGTACCCTCTTAAGAGACTCTTT.

This clone was found a few times. TCRdb's protein for this DNA is that of a much larger clone and differs from the translation at residue 11, likely a read error; the protein shown is the DNA translation. This chain links TRGV9 with TRGJP2. TCRdb offers no J gene call, so here the DNA was matched to germline to obtain one. The CDR3 is made up of 15 amino acids. In germline, CDR1 is GITISATS, CDR2 ISYDGTV (reference sequence). The CDR3 loop reads CALWEATSSDRIKTF. CDR3 bases: TGTGCCTTGTGGGAAGCTACAAGTAGTGATCGGATCAAGACGTTT.

This clone is medium-sized by share. At the DNA level, this CDR3 is encoded by other sequences in the same sample as well. The V call is TRGV3, the J call TRGJ1 or TRGJ2. V dropped 3 bases and J dropped 11; count of bases not matched to a gene: 13. Germline CDR1 reads VTNTFY; CDR2 reads YDVSTARD (reference sequence). The CDR3 loop spans 13 amino acids. As DNA, the CDR3 is TGTGCCACCTGGGACGCCAGGGTGAAGGAGAAACTCTTT. This encodes CATWDARVKEKLF.

A few counts support this clone. TCRdb's entry gives the protein of a much larger clone, which mismatches this DNA's translation at residue 10, likely from a read error; the protein reported here is translated from the DNA. The chain is built from TRGV9 and TRGJP2. Here the J gene came from matching the DNA to germline, since TCRdb omits it. Per the germline V gene, CDR1 is GITISATS and CDR2 is ISYDGTV (reference sequence). The V segment lost 0 bases and the J segment 4 bases; nucleotides outside the gene matches: 14. CDR3 length: 18 residues. The DNA for the CDR3 is TGTGCCTTGTGGGAGGTGCGTCGGGTAACTAATAGTGATTGGATCAAGACGTTT. Protein: CALWEVRRVTNSDWIKTF.

Remarks on this clone: A far larger clone lies a single base away; this is likely a read error. The V gene is TRGV9; the J gene was not called. The CDR3 is 11 residues long. The germline CDR1 and CDR2 sequences are GITISATS and ISYDGTV (reference sequence). The CDR3 nucleotides are TGTGCCTTGTGGGAGCGTCATAAGAAGCTCTTT. Its protein is CALWERHKKLF.

The table lists this clone with many counts. The TCRdb record carries a much larger clone's protein, which differs from this DNA's translation at residue 6; a read error is the likely cause, and the protein listed here is the DNA translation. The same CDR3 also results from other DNA sequences found in this sample. The chain links TRGV9 to TRGJ1 or TRGJ2. TCRdb supplies no J gene; here it was assigned by aligning the nucleotide sequence to germline. The J segment lost 7 bases and the V segment lost 5 bases, leaving 8 bases of the junction unmatched. This CDR3 is 12 amino acids long. Germline lookup yields CDR1 GITISATS and CDR2 ISYDGTV (reference sequence). CDR3 bases: TGTGCCTTGTGGGGGGCAGACTATAAGAAACTCTTT. It specifies CALWGADYKKLF.

At least ten counts were recorded for this clone. TCRdb's protein for this DNA is that of a much larger clone and differs from the translation at residue 7, likely a read error; the protein shown is the DNA translation. The V call is TRGV9, the J call TRGJP. No J segment appears in TCRdb, so it was assigned here by matching the sequence to germline. V shed 6 bases, J shed 6 bases, and the junction held 8 bases outside the gene matches. Germline values: CDR1 GITISATS, CDR2 ISYDGTV (reference sequence). The CDR3 is made up of 16 amino acids. CDR3 coding DNA: TGTGCCTTGTGGAGAAGTCTAGAGTTGGGCAAAAAAATCAAGGTATTT. It encodes CALWRSLELGKKIKVF.

For this clone: A single base is all that separates this from a far larger clone, so a read error is likely. This sample includes further DNA sequences coding for the same CDR3. V is TRGV9 and J is TRGJP. The germline V gene has CDR1 GITISATS and CDR2 ISYDGTV (reference sequence). The CDR3 covers 18 residues. The CDR3 protein is CALWEVIRQELGKKIKVF. Written as DNA, the CDR3 is TGTGCCTTGTGGGAGGTTATTCGGCAAGAGTTAGGCAAAAAAATCAAGGTATTT.

There are many counts of this clone. A far larger clone is only one base removed, so a read error is likely. This sample includes further DNA sequences coding for the same CDR3. The chain carries TRGV2 and TRGJ1 or TRGJ2. In the absence of a J gene in TCRdb, the DNA was matched to germline to assign it here. Germline values: CDR1 EGSNGY, CDR2 YDSYNSKV. The CDR3 is 14 residues long. The CDR3 coding sequence is TGCGCCACCTGGGACGGGCCGACGTATTATAAGAAACTCTTT. Amino acids: CATWDGPTYYKKLF.

This clone occurred many times. The chain combines TRGV9 with TRGJ1 or TRGJ2. This CDR3 has 17 amino acids. With V trimmed by 0 bases and J by 4 bases, 15 bases remained unmatched. Germline CDR1 reads GITISATS; CDR2 reads ISYDGTV (reference sequence). The CDR3 loop is CALWEVLVSIWYYKKLF. CDR3 nucleotide sequence: TGTGCCTTGTGGGAGGTGCTCGTCTCTATTTGGTATTATAAGAAACTCTTT.

This clone came up a few times. A far larger clone lies a single base away; this is likely a read error. The limits of the CDR3 on the DNA are not certain, so only TCRdb's listed CDR3 is given. No J gene call was made, and the V gene is TRGV9. The CDR3 comprises 33 residues, both ends counted. Germline V gives CDR1 GITISATS, CDR2 ISYDGTV (reference sequence). CDR3 region: CALWEVQTIIIRNSLAVEQHLLSQVSIGRIQHF.

The table lists this clone with many counts. The V call is TRGV2, the J call TRGJ1 or TRGJ2. The J gene, missing from TCRdb, was assigned here through DNA to germline matching. The CDR3 is 13 residues long. The germline gives CDR1 EGSNGY, CDR2 YDSYNSKV. V was clipped by 0 bases and J by 12 bases; unmatched bases: 11. CDR3: CATWDGRVPRKLF. CDR3 nucleotide sequence: TGTGCCACCTGGGACGGGCGCGTTCCTAGGAAACTCTTT.

This clone came up many times. TCRdb assigns this DNA the protein of a much larger clone, which departs from its translation at residue 7; this likely reflects a read error, and the protein shown comes from translating the DNA. The chain recombines TRGV3 with TRGJ1 or TRGJ2. TCRdb carries no J gene annotation; the J gene was assigned here by matching the DNA with germline. CDR3 size: 12 residues. Trimming cost V 1 base and J 6 bases; bases outside gene matches: 3. Looked up from germline, CDR1 is VTNTFY and CDR2 is YDVSTARD (reference sequence). The CDR3 DNA sequence: TGTGCCACCTGGGACAGCGGTTATAAGAAACTCTTT. It is translated as CATWDSGYKKLF.

This clone was seen ten or more times. TCRdb's protein, taken from a much larger clone, differs from this DNA's translation at residue 9, likely owing to a read error; the protein displayed comes from the DNA. The chain employs TRGV9 and TRGJ1 or TRGJ2. The CDR3 is 11 amino acids. V was pared by 2 bases and J by 14 bases, with 9 bases of the junction left unmatched. Germline CDR1 GITISATS, CDR2 ISYDGTV (reference sequence). The CDR3: CALWEDKKELF. The CDR3 coding sequence is TGTGCCTTGTGGGAGGATAAAAAGGAACTCTTT.

This clone has only a few counts. This DNA translates differently at residue 5 from the TCRdb protein, which is that of a much larger clone; a read error is likely, and the protein shown is the DNA's own translation. The V call is TRGV9, the J call TRGJ1 or TRGJ2. No J gene was available from TCRdb, and it was assigned here by a germline match of the DNA. The CDR3 is made up of 14 amino acids. CDR1 is GITISATS, CDR2 ISYDGTV, per germline (reference sequence). This CDR3 reads CALWGVPFRALKLF. The CDR3 region has the DNA TGTGCCTTGTGGGGGGTGCCCTTCCGGGCCTTGAAACTCTTT.

This clone has a handful of counts. Because the CDR3's place on the DNA is in doubt, the DNA is left out and the CDR3 is given as listed by TCRdb. No J gene was assigned, while the V gene was called as TRGV9. The germline V gene has CDR1 GITISATS and CDR2 ISYDGTV (reference sequence). The CDR3 length equals 29 residues, ends included. This CDR3 reads CALPLEQRNSLAVKQHWLSQVSIGRIQHF.

This clone was detected only a few times. One base separates it from a far larger clone, so it is likely a read error. It is unclear where the CDR3 begins or ends on the DNA, so no DNA is shown, and the CDR3 is as TCRdb lists it. J gene calling gave no result, while the V gene is TRGV9. Inclusive of both ends, the CDR3 amounts to 35 amino acids. Germline CDR1 and CDR2: GITISATS and ISYDGTV (reference sequence). Here the CDR3 reads CALWEARADRIIIRNSLAVEQHLLSQVSIGRIQHF.

This clone has only a few counts. Given a far larger clone just one base away, this is likely a sequencing read error. Distinct nucleotide sequences in the sample also encode this CDR3. The J segment was not called; the V segment is TRGV9. The CDR3 loop spans 17 amino acids. Germline values: CDR1 GITISATS, CDR2 ISYDGTV (reference sequence). CDR3 nucleotides: TGTGCCTTGTGGGACTCACCTATCTTATTCAACCGTTATAAGAAGCTCTTT. This codes for CALWDSPILFNRYKKLF.